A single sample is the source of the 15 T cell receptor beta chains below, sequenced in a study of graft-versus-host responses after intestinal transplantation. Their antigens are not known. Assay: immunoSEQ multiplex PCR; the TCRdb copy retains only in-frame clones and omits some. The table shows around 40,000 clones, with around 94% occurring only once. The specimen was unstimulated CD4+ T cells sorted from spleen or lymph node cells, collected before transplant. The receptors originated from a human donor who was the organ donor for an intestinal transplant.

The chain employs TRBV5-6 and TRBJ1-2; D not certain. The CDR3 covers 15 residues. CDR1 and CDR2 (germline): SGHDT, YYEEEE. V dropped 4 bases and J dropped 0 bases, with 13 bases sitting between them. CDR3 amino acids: CASSPRPPANYGYTF. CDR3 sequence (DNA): TGTGCCAGCAGCCCCCGGCCGCCAGCTAACTATGGCTACACCTTC.

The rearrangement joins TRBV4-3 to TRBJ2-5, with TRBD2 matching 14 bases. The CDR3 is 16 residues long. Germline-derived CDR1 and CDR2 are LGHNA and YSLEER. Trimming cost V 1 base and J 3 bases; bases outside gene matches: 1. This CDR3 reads CASSQGGLAGEETQYF. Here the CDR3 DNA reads TGCGCCAGCAGCCAAGGGGGACTAGCGGGGGAAGAGACCCAGTACTTC.

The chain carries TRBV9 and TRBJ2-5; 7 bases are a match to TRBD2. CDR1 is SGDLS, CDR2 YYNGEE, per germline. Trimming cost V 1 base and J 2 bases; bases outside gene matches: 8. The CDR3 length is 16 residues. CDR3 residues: CASSVTGLRGQETQYF. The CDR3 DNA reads TGTGCCAGCAGCGTAACCGGGTTGCGGGGGCAAGAGACCCAGTACTTC.

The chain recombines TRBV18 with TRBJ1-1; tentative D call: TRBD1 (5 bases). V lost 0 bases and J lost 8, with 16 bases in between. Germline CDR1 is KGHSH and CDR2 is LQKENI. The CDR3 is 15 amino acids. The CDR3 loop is CASSPPGQARTEAFF. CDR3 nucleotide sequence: TGTGCCAGCTCACCACCGGGGCAGGCACGGACAGAAGCTTTCTTT.

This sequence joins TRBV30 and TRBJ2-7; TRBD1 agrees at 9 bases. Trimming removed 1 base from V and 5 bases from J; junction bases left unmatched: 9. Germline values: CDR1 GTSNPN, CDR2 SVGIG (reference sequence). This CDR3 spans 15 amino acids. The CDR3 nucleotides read TGTGCCTGGAGTGCTCCGGGACAGGGAGTCGACGAGCAGTACTTC. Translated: CAWSAPGQGVDEQYF.

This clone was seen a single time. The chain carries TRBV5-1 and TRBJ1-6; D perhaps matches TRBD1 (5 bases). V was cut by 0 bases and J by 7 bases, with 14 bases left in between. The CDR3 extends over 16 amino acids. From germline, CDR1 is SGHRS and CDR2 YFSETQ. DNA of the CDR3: TGCGCCAGCAGCTTGGGGAGCCGGGGGGGGAATTCACCCCTCCACTTT. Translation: CASSLGSRGGNSPLHF.

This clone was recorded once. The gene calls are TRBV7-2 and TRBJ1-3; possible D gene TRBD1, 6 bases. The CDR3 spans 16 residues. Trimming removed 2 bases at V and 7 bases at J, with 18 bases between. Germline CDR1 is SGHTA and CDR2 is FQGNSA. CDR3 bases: TGTGCCAGCAGCTTATCCCAGGGGCCTCGTAGCAACACCATATATTTT. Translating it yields CASSLSQGPRSNTIYF.

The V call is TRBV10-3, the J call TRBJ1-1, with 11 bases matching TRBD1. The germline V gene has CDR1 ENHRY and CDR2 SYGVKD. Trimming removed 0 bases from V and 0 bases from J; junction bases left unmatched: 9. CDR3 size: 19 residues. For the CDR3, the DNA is TGTGCCATCAGTGAGTCAATATTGGACAGGGGGCTCATGAACACTGAAGCTTTCTTT. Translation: CAISESILDRGLMNTEAFF.

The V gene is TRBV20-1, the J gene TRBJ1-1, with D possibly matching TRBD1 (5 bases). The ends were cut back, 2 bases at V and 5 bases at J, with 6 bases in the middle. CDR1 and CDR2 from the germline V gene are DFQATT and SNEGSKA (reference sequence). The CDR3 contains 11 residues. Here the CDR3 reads CSARKGTEAFF. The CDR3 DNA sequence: TGCAGTGCTAGAAAGGGGACTGAAGCTTTCTTT.

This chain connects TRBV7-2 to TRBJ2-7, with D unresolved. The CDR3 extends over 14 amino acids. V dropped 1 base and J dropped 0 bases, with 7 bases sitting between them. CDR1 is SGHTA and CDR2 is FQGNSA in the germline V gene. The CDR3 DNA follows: TGTGCCAGCAGCTTAGTCGGCGCCTCCTACGAGCAGTACTTC. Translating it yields CASSLVGASYEQYF.

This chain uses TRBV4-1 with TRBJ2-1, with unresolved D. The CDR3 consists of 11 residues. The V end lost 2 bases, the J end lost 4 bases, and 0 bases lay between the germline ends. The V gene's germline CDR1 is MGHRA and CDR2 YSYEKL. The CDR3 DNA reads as TGCGCCAGCAGCCAATACAATGAGCAGTTCTTC. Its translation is CASSQYNEQFF.

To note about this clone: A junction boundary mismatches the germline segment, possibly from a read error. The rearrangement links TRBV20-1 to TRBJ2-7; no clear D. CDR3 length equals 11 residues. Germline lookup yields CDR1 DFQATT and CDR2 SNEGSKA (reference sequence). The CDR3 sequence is CSPRTPGEQYF. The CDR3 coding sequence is TGCAGTCCTAGGACCCCCGGCGAGCAGTACTTC.

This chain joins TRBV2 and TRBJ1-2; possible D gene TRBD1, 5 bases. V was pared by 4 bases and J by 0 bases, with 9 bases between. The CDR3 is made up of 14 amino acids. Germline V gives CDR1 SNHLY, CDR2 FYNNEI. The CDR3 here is CASSAFRANYGYTF. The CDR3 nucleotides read TGTGCCAGCAGTGCTTTCAGGGCTAACTATGGCTACACCTTC. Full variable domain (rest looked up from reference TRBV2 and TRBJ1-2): EPEVTQTPSHQVTQMGQEVILRCVPISNHLYFYWYRQILGQKVEFLVSFYNNEISEKSEIFDDQFSVERPDGSNFTLKIRSTKLEDSAMYFCASSAFRANYGYTFGSGTRLTVV.

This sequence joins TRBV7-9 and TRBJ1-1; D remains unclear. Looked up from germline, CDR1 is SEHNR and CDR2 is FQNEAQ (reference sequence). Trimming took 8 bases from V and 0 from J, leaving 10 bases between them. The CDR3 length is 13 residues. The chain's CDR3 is CASFPAVNTEAFF. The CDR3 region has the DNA TGTGCCAGCTTCCCTGCCGTGAACACTGAAGCTTTCTTT.

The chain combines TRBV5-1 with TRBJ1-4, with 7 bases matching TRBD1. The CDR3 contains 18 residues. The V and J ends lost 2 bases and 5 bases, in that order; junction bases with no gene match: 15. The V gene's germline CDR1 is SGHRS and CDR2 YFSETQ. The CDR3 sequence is CASSFRIVADRINEKLFF. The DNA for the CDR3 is TGCGCCAGCAGCTTTCGGATCGTAGCGGACAGGATAAATGAAAAACTGTTTTTT. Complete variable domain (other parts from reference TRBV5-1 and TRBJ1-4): KAGVTQTPRYLIKTRGQQVTLSCSPISGHRSVSWYQQTPGQGLQFLFEYFSETQRNKGNFPGRFSGRQFSNSRSEMNVSTLELGDSALYLCASSFRIVADRINEKLFFGSGTQLSVL.